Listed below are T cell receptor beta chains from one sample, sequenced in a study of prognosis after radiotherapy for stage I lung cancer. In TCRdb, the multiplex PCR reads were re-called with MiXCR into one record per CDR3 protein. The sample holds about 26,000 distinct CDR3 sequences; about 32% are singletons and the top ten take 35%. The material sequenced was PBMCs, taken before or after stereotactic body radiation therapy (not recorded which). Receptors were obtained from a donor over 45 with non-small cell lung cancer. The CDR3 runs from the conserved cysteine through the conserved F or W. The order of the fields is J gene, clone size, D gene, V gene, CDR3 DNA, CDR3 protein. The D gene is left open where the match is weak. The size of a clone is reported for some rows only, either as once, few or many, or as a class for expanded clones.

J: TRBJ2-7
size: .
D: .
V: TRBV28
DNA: TGTGCCAGCAGTTTGGACAGAGGCTACGAGCAGTACTTC
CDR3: CASSLDRGYEQYF

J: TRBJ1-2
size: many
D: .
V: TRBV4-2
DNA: TGTGCCAGCAGCCAAGATGGGGGCTCGGGCTACACCTTC
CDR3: CASSQDGGSGYTF

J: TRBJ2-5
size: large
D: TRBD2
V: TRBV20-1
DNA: TGCAGTGCTAGAGATATCCAGGGGCTAGCGGGGGGGCTGGGGGAGACCCAGTACTTC
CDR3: CSARDIQGLAGGLGETQYF

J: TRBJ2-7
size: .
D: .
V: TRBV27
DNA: TGTGCCAGCAGCCGCAGGGTAGCGTACGAGCAGTACTTC
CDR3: CASSRRVAYEQYF

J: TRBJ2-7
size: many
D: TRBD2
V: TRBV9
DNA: TGTGCCAGCAGCGTAGGACCTCTCGGTGCGGGGGGTAACGAGCAGTACTTC
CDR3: CASSVGPLGAGGNEQYF

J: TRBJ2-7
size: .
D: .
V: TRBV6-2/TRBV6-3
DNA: TGTGCCAGCAGAAAAACAGGATCCTACGAGCAGTACTTC
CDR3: CASRKTGSYEQYF

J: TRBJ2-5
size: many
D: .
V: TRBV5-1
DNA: TGCGCCAGCAGCTTGGGGGCAGGGGAAGAGACCCAGTACTTC
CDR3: CASSLGAGEETQYF

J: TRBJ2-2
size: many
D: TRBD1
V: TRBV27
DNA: TGTGCCAGCAGTCCCCTCCCGGGACAGGGTCGGGTGTCCGGGGAGCTGTTTTTT
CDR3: CASSPLPGQGRVSGELFF

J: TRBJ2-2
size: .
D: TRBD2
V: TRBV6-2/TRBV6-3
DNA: TGTGCCAGCATGCAAACTAGCGGGGCGAACACCGGGGAGCTGTTTTTT
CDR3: CASMQTSGANTGELFF

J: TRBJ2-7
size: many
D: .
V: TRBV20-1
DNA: TGCAGTGCTAGAGACAGCGGCGTGACCTACGAGCAGTACTTC
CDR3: CSARDSGVTYEQYF

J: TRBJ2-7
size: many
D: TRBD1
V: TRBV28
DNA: TGTGCCAGCAGTTTATTTCCTTCGACAGGGGAATTCTACGAGCAGTACTTC
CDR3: CASSLFPSTGEFYEQYF

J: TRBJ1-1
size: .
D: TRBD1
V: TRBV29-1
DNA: TGCAGCGCATCCGGGACAGGGCGAGACACTGAAGCTTTCTTT
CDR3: CSASGTGRDTEAFF

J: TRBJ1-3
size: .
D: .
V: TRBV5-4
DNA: TGTGCCAGCAGCCCGGAGCTTCACTCTGGAAACACCATATATTTT
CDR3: CASSPELHSGNTIYF

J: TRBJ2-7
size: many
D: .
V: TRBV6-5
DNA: TGTGCCAGCAGTTCCCGGGGCCTCGGCGAGCAGTACTTC
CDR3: CASSSRGLGEQYF

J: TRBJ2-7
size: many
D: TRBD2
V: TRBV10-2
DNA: TGCGCCAGCAGGGAGGGCACCGGGACTAGCGACGAGCAGTACTTC
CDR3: CASREGTGTSDEQYF

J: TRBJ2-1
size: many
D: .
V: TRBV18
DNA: TGTGCCAGCTCTCCCAAAGGGCAGTTCTTC
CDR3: CASSPKGQFF

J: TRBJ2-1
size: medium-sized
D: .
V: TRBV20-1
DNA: TGCAGTGCGTCTGACAATGAGCAGTTCTTC
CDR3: CSASDNEQFF

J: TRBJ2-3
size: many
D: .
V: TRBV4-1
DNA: TGCGCCAGCAGCCAAGAAGTTTCGCCGCCAAGCACAGATACGCAGTATTTT
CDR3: CASSQEVSPPSTDTQYF

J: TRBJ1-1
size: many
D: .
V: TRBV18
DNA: TGTGCCAGCTCAAGGGGTGGGGCCCTCAAAAACACTGAAGCTTTCTTT
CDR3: CASSRGGALKNTEAFF

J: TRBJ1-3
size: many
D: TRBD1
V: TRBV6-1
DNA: TGTGCCAGCACTAGGGGACAGGGTTCGGCTGGAAACACCATATATTTT
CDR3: CASTRGQGSAGNTIYF

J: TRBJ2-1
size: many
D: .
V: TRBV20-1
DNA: TGCAGTGCTAGAAGGGGCCCGGATGAGCAGTTCTTC
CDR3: CSARRGPDEQFF

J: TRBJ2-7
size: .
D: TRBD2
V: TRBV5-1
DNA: TGCGCCAGCAGCTATTGGACTAGCGGGTACACCTACGAGCAGTACTTC
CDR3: CASSYWTSGYTYEQYF

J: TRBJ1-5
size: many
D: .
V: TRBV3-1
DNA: TGTGCCAGCAGCCAACGGCGAACTAATCAGCCCCAGCATTTT
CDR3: CASSQRRTNQPQHF

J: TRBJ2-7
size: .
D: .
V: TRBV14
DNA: TGTGCCAGCAGCCAAGCAGGCTCAAGCGGTTTAGGGCAGTACTTC
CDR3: CASSQAGSSGLGQYF

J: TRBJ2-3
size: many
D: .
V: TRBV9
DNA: TGTGCCAGCAGCGTAGGAGTGGGTAGCACAGATACGCAGTATTTT
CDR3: CASSVGVGSTDTQYF

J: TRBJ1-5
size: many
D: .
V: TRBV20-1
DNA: TGCAGTGCAGTACGTGAGAATCAGCCCCAGCATTTT
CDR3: CSAVRENQPQHF

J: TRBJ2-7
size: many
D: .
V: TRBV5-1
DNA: TGCGCCAGCACCCCCGGGGCAGGGCGGTCCTACGAGCAGTACTTC
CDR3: CASTPGAGRSYEQYF

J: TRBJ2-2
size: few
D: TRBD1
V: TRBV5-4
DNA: TGTGCCAGCAGCTCACAGGGGGCTGTAACCGGGGAGCTGTTTTTT
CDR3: CASSSQGAVTGELFF

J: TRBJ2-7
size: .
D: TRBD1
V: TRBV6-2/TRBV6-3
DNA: TGTGCCAGCAGCTATCGACCGGGACAGGGGTTGTACGAGCAGTACTTC
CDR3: CASSYRPGQGLYEQYF

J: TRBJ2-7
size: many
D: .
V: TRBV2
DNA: TGTGCCAGCAGTGTAAGCGGGGAGCAGTACTTC
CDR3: CASSVSGEQYF

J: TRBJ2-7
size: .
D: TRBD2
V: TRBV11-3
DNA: TGTGCCAGCAGTTCCGGGACTAGTGGGTACGAGCAGTACTTC
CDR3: CASSSGTSGYEQYF

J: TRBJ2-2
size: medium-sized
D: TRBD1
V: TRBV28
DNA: TGTGCCAGCAGACGAGCGACAGGGGAAGGGACCGGGGAGCTGTTTTTT
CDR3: CASRRATGEGTGELFF

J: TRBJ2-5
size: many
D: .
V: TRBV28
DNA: TGTGCCAGCAGTACCTTTACTGTCAGGGAGACCCAGTACTTC
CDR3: CASSTFTVRETQYF

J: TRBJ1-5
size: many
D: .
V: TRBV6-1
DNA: TGTGCCAGCAGTGAAATCAGCAGTTATAGCAATCAGCCCCAGCATTTT
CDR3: CASSEISSYSNQPQHF

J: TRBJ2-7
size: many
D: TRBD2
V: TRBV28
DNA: TGTGCCACCATGGTCGGCGGGAGGGCGAGCTACGAGCAGTACTTC
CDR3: CATMVGGRASYEQYF

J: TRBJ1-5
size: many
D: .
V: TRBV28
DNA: TGTGCCAGCAGTTTCCCCTCATGGCCCCAGCATTTT
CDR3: CASSFPSWPQHF

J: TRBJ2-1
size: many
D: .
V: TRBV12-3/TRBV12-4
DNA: TGTGCCAGCAGCCGACGGATCTGGCAGTTCTTC
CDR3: CASSRRIWQFF

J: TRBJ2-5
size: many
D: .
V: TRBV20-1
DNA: TGCAGTGCTTTTTATGACGGTCAAGAGACCCAGTACTTC
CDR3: CSAFYDGQETQYF

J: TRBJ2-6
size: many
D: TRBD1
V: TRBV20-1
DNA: TGCAGTGCTACGACAGGGCTCCTGACTTTC
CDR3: CSATTGLLTF

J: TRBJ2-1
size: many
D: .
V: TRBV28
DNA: TGTGCCAGCAGACAGGCTAGAAATGAGCAGTTCTTC
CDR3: CASRQARNEQFF

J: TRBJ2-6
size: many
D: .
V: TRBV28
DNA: TGTGCCAGCAGGTACAGCTCTGGGGCCAACGTCCTGACTTTC
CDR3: CASRYSSGANVLTF

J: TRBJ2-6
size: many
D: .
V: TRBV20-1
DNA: TGCAGTGCTAGTATGCAGAGCTCTGGGGCCAACGTCCTGACTTTC
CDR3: CSASMQSSGANVLTF

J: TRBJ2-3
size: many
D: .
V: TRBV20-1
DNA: TGCAGTGCTCCGGACAACACAGATACGCAGTATTTT
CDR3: CSAPDNTDTQYF

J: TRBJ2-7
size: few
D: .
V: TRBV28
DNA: TGTGCCAGCAGTATCAGGGGGGCCTACGAGCAGTACTTC
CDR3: CASSIRGAYEQYF

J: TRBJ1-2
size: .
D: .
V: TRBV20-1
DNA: TGCAGTGCTAGAGGGGGCTATGGCTACACCTTC
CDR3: CSARGGYGYTF

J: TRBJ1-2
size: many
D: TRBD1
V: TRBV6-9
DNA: TGTGCCAGCAGTTTCGCGACAGGGTATGGCTACACCTTC
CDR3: CASSFATGYGYTF

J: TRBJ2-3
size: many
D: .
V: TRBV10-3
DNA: TGTGCCATCACCATCGATGGAGGAGATACGCAGTATTTT
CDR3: CAITIDGGDTQYF

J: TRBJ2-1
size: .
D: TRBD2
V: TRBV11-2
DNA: TGTGCCAGCAGCTCCCGGGGCGGGGGGGCCTTTGATGAGCAGTTCTTC
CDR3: CASSSRGGGAFDEQFF

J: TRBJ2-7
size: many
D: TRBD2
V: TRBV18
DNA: TGTGCCAGCTCACCAGAGCGGGAGGGGATCGAGCAGTACTTC
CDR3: CASSPEREGIEQYF

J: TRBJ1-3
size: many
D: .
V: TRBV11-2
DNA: TGTGCCAGCAGCTTCCGACCTGGAAACACCATATATTTT
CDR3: CASSFRPGNTIYF

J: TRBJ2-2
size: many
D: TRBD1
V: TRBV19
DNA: TGTGCCGGGGGACAGAAACTCACCGGGGAGCTGTTTTTT
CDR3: CAGGQKLTGELFF

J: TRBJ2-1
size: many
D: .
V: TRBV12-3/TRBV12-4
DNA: TGTGCCAGCAGGTTTTCTAGGAATGAGCAGTTCTTC
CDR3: CASRFSRNEQFF

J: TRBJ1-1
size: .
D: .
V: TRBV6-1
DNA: TGTGCCAGCAGTGCCAGGCAAGGGGTCACTGAAGCTTTCTTT
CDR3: CASSARQGVTEAFF

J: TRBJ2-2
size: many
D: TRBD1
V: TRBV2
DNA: TGTGCCAGCAGCAACCGGGACAGGGGGAATGACGGGGAGCTGTTTTTT
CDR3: CASSNRDRGNDGELFF

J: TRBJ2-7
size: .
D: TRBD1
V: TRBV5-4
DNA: TGTGCCAGCAATTGGGGGACAGAGTACGAGCAGTACTTC
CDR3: CASNWGTEYEQYF

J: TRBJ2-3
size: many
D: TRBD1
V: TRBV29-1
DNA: TGCAGCGGGACAGGGGGAAGCACAGATACGCAGTATTTT
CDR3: CSGTGGSTDTQYF

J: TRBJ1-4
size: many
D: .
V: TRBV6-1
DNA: TGTGCCAGCAGTGAACATAATGAAAAACTGTTTTTT
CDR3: CASSEHNEKLFF